The clone carrying this T cell receptor beta chain came up a few times. Its target is not known. The treatment: oral pan-JAK inhibitor, 5-10 mg twice daily. The entry originates in a study of CD8+ T cells in alopecia areata. Overall study: Those treated were given oral tofacitinib at 5 to 10 mg twice daily. Dosing spanned 6 to 18 months on tofacitinib, then 6 months off drug.

RNA was extracted and reverse transcribed into cDNA as the sequencing template. TCRdb's copy holds only in-frame clones and misses some; the assay was immunoSEQ multiplex PCR. The data show fewer than 250,000 clones, 43% seen once. Per the germline V gene, CDR1 is LGHNA and CDR2 is YNFKEQ. V was clipped by 4 bases and J by 4 bases, with 11 bases between them. This CDR3 has 13 amino acids. Study results and caveats: Scalp clonality and expanded CD8+ clones among the top 100 fell significantly with tofacitinib.

The genes are TRBV4-2 and TRBJ2-7; perhaps TRBD1 as D (6 bases). The receptor was isolated from a human donor with alopecia areata. Sequences were derived from CD4+ T cells sorted from blood, sampled between weeks 36 and 40, from a patient treated with tofacitinib. The CDR3 sequence is CASSRGQSYEQYF. The CDR3 coding sequence is TGTGCCAGCAGCCGAGGACAGTCGTACGAGCAGTACTTC.